This T cell receptor (beta chain) is from a study of long-term antiretroviral therapy in people with HIV. Survey-level resolution applied to immunoSEQ assay v3.0. Profiling relied on immunoSEQ multiplex PCR, and the TCRdb table lists in-frame clones only, not all of them. The table records about 25,000 clones, just over 85% of them present only once. Remarks on this clone: Its antigen is undetermined.

CDR1 is SGHNT and CDR2 is YYREEE in the germline V gene (reference sequence). The ends were cut back, 3 bases at V and 5 bases at J, with 22 bases in the middle. There are 17 residues in the CDR3. Study-level points and caveats: Clones expanded before ART dominated the repertoire at all time points. Even long-term ART left TRB diversity below transplant donor controls, despite gains.

The sequences come from unsorted PBMCs, collected 1.2 years after starting antiretroviral therapy. The clonotype was recovered from a man aged 50 or older with HIV. The J gene is TRBJ2-3, the V gene TRBV5-4; D possibly corresponds to TRBD1 (6 bases). In DNA form, the CDR3 reads TGTGCCAGCAGCTCCTTGGACAGAAGTTCCAGGGGAGATACGCAGTATTTT. This codes for CASSSLDRSSRGDTQYF.